This entry features one TCR beta chain sequence. These data originate in a study of somatic mutations in cytotoxic T cells in rheumatoid arthritis. The overall study: Flow cytometry sorted some V beta antibody-stained T-cell populations to nearly 100% purity, V beta1+ cells among them being sequenced for TCRB.

The assay was immunoSEQ multiplex PCR, and TCRdb's table has in-frame clones only and misses some. The table records 9,500 to 15,000 clones, over 80% of them present only once. The CDR3 contains 15 residues. Trimming removed 5 bases from V and 0 bases from J, with 13 bases in between. CDR1 SEHNR and CDR2 FQNEAQ come from the germline V gene (reference sequence). The chain couples TRBV7-9 to TRBJ2-5, with D possibly matching TRBD1 (7 bases). The source is a woman aged 55-70 years in good health. The sample taken for sequencing was CD8+ T cells sorted from blood. Here the CDR3 DNA reads TGTGCCAGCAGCCCGCGGGACAGTTACCAAGAGACCCAGTACTTC. Amino acid sequence: CASSPRDSYQETQYF.